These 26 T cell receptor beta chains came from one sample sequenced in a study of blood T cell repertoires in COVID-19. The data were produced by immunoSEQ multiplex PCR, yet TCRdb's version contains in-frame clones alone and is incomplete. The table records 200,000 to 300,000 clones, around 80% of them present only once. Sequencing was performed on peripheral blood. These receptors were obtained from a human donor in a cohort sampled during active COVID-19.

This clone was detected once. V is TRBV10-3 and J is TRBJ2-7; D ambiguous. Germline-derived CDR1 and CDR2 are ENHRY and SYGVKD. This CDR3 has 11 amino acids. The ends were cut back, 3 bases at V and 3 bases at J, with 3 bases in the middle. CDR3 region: CAISDVYEQYF. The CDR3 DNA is TGTGCCATCAGTGACGTCTACGAGCAGTACTTC.

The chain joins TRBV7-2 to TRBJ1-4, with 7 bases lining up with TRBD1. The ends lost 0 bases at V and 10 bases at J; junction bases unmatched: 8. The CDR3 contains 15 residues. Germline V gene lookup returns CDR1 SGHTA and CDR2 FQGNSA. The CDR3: CASSLAHRGLGKLFF. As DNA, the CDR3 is TGTGCCAGCAGCTTAGCGCATAGGGGGCTGGGAAAACTGTTTTTT.

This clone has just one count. The CDR3 sequence is CASRSGVRETQYF. The CDR3 nucleotides read TGCGCCAGCAGATCAGGGGTCCGGGAGACCCAGTACTTC. The chain combines TRBV5-1 with TRBJ2-5; possibly TRBD1 for D (6 bases). The CDR3 runs to 13 residues. Germline V CDR1 and CDR2: SGHRS, YFSETQ. Trimming removed 5 bases from V and 5 bases from J, with 13 bases in between.

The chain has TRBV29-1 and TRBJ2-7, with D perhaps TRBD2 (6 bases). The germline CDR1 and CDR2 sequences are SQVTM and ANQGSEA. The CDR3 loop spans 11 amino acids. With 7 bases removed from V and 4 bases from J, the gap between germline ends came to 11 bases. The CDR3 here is CSGEDGYEQYF. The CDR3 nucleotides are TGCAGCGGGGAGGACGGGTACGAGCAGTACTTC.

In nucleotides, the CDR3 is TGTGCCAGTAGTATAGAGGCAAATCAGCCCCAGCATTTT. It yields the protein CASSIEANQPQHF. The gene calls are TRBV19 and TRBJ1-5; no clear D. Between the trimmed V and J ends, which lost 0 bases and 4 bases, there was a span of 4 bases. This CDR3 has 13 residues. Germline loops: CDR1 LNHDA, CDR2 SQIVND (reference sequence).

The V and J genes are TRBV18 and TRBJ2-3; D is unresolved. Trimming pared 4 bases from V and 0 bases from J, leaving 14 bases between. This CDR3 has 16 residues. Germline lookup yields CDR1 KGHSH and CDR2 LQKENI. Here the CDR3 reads CASSLVVEPSTDTQYF. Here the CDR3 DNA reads TGTGCCAGCTCACTCGTTGTGGAGCCGAGCACAGATACGCAGTATTTT.

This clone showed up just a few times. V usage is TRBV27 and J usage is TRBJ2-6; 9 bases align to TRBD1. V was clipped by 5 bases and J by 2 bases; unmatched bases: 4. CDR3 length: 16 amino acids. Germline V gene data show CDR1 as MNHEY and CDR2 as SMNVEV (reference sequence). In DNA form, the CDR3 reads TGTGCCAGCAGTCCTAGGACAGGGGCTGGGGCCAACGTCCTGACTTTC. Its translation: CASSPRTGAGANVLTF.

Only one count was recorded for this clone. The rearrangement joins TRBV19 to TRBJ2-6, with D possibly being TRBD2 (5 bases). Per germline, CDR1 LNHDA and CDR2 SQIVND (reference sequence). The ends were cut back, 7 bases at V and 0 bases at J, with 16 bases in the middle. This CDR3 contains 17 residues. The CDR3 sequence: CASKTGSQHSGANVLTF. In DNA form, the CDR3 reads TGTGCCAGTAAAACGGGGAGTCAACACTCTGGGGCCAACGTCCTGACTTTC.

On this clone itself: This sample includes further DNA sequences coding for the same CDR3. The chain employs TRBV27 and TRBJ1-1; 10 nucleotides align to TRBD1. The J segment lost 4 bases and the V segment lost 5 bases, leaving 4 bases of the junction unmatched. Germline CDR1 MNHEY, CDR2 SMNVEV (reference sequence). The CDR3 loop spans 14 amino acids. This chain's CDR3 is CASSRQGAVTEAFF. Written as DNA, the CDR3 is TGTGCCAGCAGTAGACAGGGGGCGGTCACTGAAGCTTTCTTT.

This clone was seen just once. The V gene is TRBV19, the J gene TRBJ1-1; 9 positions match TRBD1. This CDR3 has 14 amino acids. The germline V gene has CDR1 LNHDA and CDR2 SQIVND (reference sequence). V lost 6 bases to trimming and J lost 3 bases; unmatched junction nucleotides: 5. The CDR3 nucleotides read TGTGCCAGTAGCCTGACAGGGGGTGACACTGAAGCTTTCTTT. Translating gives CASSLTGGDTEAFF.

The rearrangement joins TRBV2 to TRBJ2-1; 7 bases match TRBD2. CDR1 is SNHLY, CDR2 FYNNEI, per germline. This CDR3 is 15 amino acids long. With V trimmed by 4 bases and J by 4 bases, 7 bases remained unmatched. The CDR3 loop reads CASSARGVGYNEQFF. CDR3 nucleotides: TGTGCCAGCAGTGCACGGGGGGTAGGATACAATGAGCAGTTCTTC.

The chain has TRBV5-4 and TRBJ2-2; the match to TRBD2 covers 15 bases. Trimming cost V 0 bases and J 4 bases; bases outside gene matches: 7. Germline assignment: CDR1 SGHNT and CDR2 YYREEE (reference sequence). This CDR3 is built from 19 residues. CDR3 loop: CASSLGTSGRAGGTGELFF. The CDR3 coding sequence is TGTGCCAGCAGCTTGGGGACTAGCGGGAGGGCCGGGGGCACCGGGGAGCTGTTTTTT.

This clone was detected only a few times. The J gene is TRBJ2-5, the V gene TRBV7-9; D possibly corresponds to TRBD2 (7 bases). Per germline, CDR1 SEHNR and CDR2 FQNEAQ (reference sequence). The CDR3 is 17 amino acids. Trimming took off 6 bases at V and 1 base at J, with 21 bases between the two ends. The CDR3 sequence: CASRKGGALGAQETQYF. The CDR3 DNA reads TGTGCCAGCAGGAAGGGGGGGGCCTTAGGGGCCCAAGAGACCCAGTACTTC.

In DNA, the CDR3 is TGCGCCAGCAGCCGGAGGACAGGACAAGAGACCCAGTACTTC. The encoded protein is CASSRRTGQETQYF. This rearrangement joins TRBV4-1 to TRBJ2-5; 7 nucleotides align to TRBD1. The CDR3 runs 14 residues. V was clipped by 4 bases and J by 2 bases; unmatched bases: 4. Germline values: CDR1 MGHRA, CDR2 YSYEKL.

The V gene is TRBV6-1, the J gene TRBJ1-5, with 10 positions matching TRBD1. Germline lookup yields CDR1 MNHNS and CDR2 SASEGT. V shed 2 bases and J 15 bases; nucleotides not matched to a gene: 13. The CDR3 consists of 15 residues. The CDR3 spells CASSESATGGTPGHF. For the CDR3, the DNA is TGTGCCAGCAGTGAATCGGCGACAGGGGGCACTCCAGGGCATTTT.

Here the CDR3 reads CASRIGDNYGYTF. Written as DNA, the CDR3 is TGTGCCAGCCGTATCGGGGATAACTATGGCTACACCTTC. The chain combines TRBV6-5 with TRBJ1-2; D remains unclear. The CDR3 is made up of 13 amino acids. The germline V and J ends were trimmed by 8 bases and 1 base, with 11 bases remaining between them. The germline V gene has CDR1 MNHEY and CDR2 SVGAGI.

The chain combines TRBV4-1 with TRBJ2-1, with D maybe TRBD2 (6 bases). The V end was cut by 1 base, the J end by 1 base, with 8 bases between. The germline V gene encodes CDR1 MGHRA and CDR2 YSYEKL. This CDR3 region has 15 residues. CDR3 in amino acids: CASSQAGGSYNEQFF. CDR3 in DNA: TGCGCCAGCAGCCAAGCCGGGGGTTCCTACAATGAGCAGTTCTTC.

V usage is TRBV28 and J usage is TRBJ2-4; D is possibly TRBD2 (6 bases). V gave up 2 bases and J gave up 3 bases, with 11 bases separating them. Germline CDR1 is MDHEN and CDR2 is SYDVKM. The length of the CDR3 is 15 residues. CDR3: CASSLATSDKNIQYF. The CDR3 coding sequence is TGTGCCAGCAGTTTAGCGACTAGTGACAAAAACATTCAGTACTTC.

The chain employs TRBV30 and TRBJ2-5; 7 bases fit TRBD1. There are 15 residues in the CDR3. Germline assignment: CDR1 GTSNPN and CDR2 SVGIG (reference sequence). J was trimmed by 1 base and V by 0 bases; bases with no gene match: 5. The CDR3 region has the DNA TGTGCCTGGAGTGTTGGACAGGCCAGCCAAGAGACCCAGTACTTC. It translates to CAWSVGQASQETQYF.

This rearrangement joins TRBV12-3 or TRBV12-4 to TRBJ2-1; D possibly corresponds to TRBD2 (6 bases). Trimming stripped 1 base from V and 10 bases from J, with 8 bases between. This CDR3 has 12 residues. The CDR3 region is CASSLVRDEQFF. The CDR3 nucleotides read TGTGCCAGCAGTTTAGTGCGGGACGAGCAGTTCTTC.

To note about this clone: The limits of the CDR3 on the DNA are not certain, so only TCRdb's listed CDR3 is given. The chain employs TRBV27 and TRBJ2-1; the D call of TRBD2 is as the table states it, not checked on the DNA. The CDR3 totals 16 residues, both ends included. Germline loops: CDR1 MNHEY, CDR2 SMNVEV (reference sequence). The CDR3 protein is CASSSSGLAPYNEQFF.

Written as DNA, the CDR3 is TGTGCCAGCAGTTTCTGGACTAGCGGGGGGGGTGAGCAGTTCTTC. Protein product: CASSFWTSGGGEQFF. This chain links TRBV27 with TRBJ2-1; 15 bases agree with TRBD2. The ends lost 3 bases at V and 9 bases at J; junction bases unmatched: 3. Germline V gene lookup returns CDR1 MNHEY and CDR2 SMNVEV (reference sequence). The CDR3 length is 15 residues.

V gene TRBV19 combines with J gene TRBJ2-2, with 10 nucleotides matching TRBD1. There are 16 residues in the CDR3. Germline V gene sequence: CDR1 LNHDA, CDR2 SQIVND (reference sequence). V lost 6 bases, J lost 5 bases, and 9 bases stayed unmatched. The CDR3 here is CASRRDGQGVTGELFF. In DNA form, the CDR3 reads TGTGCCAGTAGAAGAGACGGACAGGGGGTGACCGGGGAGCTGTTTTTT.

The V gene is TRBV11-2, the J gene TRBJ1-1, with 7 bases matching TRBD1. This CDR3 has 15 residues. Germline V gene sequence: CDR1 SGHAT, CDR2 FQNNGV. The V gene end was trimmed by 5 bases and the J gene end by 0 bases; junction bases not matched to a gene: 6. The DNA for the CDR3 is TGTGCCAGCAGCCAATCGGGACAGATGAACACTGAAGCTTTCTTT. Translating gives CASSQSGQMNTEAFF.

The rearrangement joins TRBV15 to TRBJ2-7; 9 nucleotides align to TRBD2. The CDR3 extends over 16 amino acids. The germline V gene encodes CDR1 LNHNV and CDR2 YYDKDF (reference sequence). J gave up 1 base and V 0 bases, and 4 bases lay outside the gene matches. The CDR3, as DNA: TGTGCCACCAGCAGAGATCCGGCGGGGGGGTCCTACGAGCAGTACTTC. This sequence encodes CATSRDPAGGSYEQYF.

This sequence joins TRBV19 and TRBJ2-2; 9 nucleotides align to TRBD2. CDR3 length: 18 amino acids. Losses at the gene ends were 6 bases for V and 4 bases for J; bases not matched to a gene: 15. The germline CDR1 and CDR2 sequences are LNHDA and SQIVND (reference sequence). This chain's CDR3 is CASSTLSGGIRVTGELFF. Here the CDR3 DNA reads TGTGCCAGTAGCACCCTAAGCGGGGGGATTCGCGTCACCGGGGAGCTGTTTTTT.